One and the same sample provided the 15 T cell receptor beta chains below, sequenced in a study of control samples from healthy donors and cancer patients. Clones were read by immunoSEQ multiplex PCR, and TCRdb kept only the in-frame ones, dropping some. This sample yields 200,000 to 250,000 clones, of which over 90% are seen a single time; about 1.4% belongs to the top ten. The sample comprised blood. The source of these receptors is a man over 45 in good health.

The rearrangement uses TRBV6-6 and TRBJ1-3; 8 nucleotides agree with TRBD1. V shed 6 bases, J shed 8 bases, and the junction held 15 bases outside the gene matches. The CDR3 sequence is 16 residues long. Germline V CDR1 and CDR2: MNHNY, SVGAGI (reference sequence). Here the CDR3 DNA reads TGTGCCAGCAGAGCCTCCATCGGGACAGGCGGTGACACCATATATTTT. As protein: CASRASIGTGGDTIYF.

This chain joins TRBV2 and TRBJ1-5; tentative D call: TRBD1 (5 bases). The V gene's germline CDR1 is SNHLY and CDR2 FYNNEI. The CDR3 consists of 15 residues. V lost 6 bases and J 0 bases, leaving 12 bases between the germline ends. This chain's CDR3 is CASSREPYSNQPQHF. The CDR3 nucleotides read TGTGCCAGCAGCAGGGAACCCTATAGCAATCAGCCCCAGCATTTT.

The chain has TRBV5-1 and TRBJ1-1, with 7 positions matching TRBD1. Germline CDR1 is SGHRS and CDR2 is YFSETQ. This CDR3 has 15 residues. V trimming: 5 bases; J trimming: 5 bases; junction bases outside the gene matches: 12. This chain's CDR3 is CASSLMPIQGTEAFF. The CDR3 DNA is TGCGCCAGCAGTTTGATGCCAATACAGGGGACTGAAGCTTTCTTT.

In regard to this clone: This CDR3 is also generated by other DNA sequences in the sample. The gene calls are TRBV9 and TRBJ2-2, with a possible D match to TRBD1 (6 bases). The germline V gene encodes CDR1 SGDLS and CDR2 YYNGEE. The CDR3 extends over 15 amino acids. Trimming took 0 bases from V and 1 from J, leaving 7 bases between them. The CDR3 region has the DNA TGTGCCAGCAGCGTAGGAGGGGGGAACACCGGGGAGCTGTTTTTT. Amino acids: CASSVGGGNTGELFF.

The V gene is TRBV18, the J gene TRBJ2-1, with 10 bases fitting TRBD2. Germline-derived CDR1 and CDR2 are KGHSH and LQKENI. Trimming at V came to 6 bases and at J to 4 bases, leaving 6 bases not matched to a gene. This CDR3 is 15 amino acids long. The CDR3 protein is CASSPGTSAYNEQFF. For the CDR3, the DNA is TGTGCCAGCTCCCCCGGGACTAGCGCTTACAATGAGCAGTTCTTC.

J is TRBJ2-6 and V is TRBV6-5, with unresolved D. The CDR3 contains 13 residues. The ends were cut back, 4 bases at V and 2 bases at J, with 3 bases in the middle. In germline, CDR1 is MNHEY, CDR2 SVGAGI. The CDR3 sequence is CASSSTGANVLTF. The DNA of the CDR3 is TGTGCCAGCAGTTCCACTGGGGCCAACGTCCTGACTTTC.

This clone has only a few counts. This chain uses TRBV3-1 (or the pseudogene TRBV3-2) with TRBJ1-3, with 7 positions matching TRBD1. Per the germline V gene, CDR1 is LGHDT and CDR2 is YNNKEL (reference sequence). The junction had 10 bases not matched to a gene; V was cut back by 1 base and J by 7 bases. The CDR3 contains 16 residues. The CDR3 region is CASSQARTGRGNTIYF. In DNA, the CDR3 is TGTGCCAGCAGCCAAGCTCGGACAGGTCGAGGGAACACCATATATTTT.

The rearrangement joins TRBV19 to TRBJ1-6; D perhaps matches TRBD1 (5 bases). The CDR3 extends over 15 amino acids. The germline CDR1 and CDR2 sequences are LNHDA and SQIVND (reference sequence). The V and J ends lost 3 bases and 8 bases respectively, with 14 bases between them. This chain's CDR3 is CASSIPGRGYSPLHF. CDR3 sequence (DNA): TGTGCCAGTAGTATCCCGGGGCGCGGGTATTCACCCCTCCACTTT.

V is TRBV6-5 and J is TRBJ1-5, with 7 bases identical to TRBD1. Per the germline V gene, CDR1 is MNHEY and CDR2 is SVGAGI. This CDR3 has 14 amino acids. V was clipped by 4 bases and J by 5 bases; unmatched bases: 5. CDR3 region: CASSLEGGYQPQHF. The CDR3 region has the DNA TGTGCCAGCAGTTTGGAAGGGGGCTATCAGCCCCAGCATTTT.

CDR3 protein: CASSKRRQGGLGEQFF. The CDR3 region has the DNA TGCGCCAGCAGCAAAAGGAGACAGGGGGGTTTGGGTGAGCAGTTCTTC. V usage is TRBV5-1 and J usage is TRBJ2-1; 9 nucleotides line up with TRBD1. This CDR3 is 16 amino acids long. The ends lost 4 bases at V and 9 bases at J; junction bases unmatched: 14. Germline V CDR1 and CDR2: SGHRS, YFSETQ.

The chain joins TRBV5-1 to TRBJ2-5, with 7 bases identical to TRBD2. This CDR3 spans 17 amino acids. Germline-derived CDR1 and CDR2 are SGHRS and YFSETQ. Unmatched junction bases numbered 12, after V lost 1 base and J lost 3 bases. The CDR3 bases are TGCGCCAGCAGCTTGAGTTCACGGACTAGTACCAAAGAGACCCAGTACTTC. Protein sequence: CASSLSSRTSTKETQYF. Full variable domain (missing parts from reference TRBV5-1 and TRBJ2-5): KAGVTQTPRYLIKTRGQQVTLSCSPISGHRSVSWYQQTPGQGLQFLFEYFSETQRNKGNFPGRFSGRQFSNSRSEMNVSTLELGDSALYLCASSLSSRTSTKETQYFGPGTRLLVL.

The chain uses TRBV19 and TRBJ1-1, with 11 positions matching TRBD1. Trimming at V came to 9 bases and at J to 1 base, leaving 7 bases not matched to a gene. Germline CDR1 and CDR2: LNHDA and SQIVND (reference sequence). The CDR3 runs to 15 residues. The CDR3 region has the DNA TGTGCCAGCAGGACAGGGGGCTTAAGGAACACTGAAGCTTTCTTT. It specifies CASRTGGLRNTEAFF.

V is TRBV19 and J is TRBJ2-7; D tentatively reads TRBD1 or TRBD2 (6 bases each). V lost 6 bases to trimming and J lost 5 bases, with 20 bases between them. CDR1 is LNHDA, CDR2 SQIVND, per germline (reference sequence). The CDR3 contains 15 residues. CDR3 loop: CASSPVGVRGDEQYF. The CDR3, as DNA: TGTGCCAGTAGCCCGGTAGGAGTGAGGGGGGACGAGCAGTACTTC.

The V gene is TRBV18, the J gene TRBJ2-4, with D perhaps TRBD1 or TRBD2 (5 bases each). The V end was cut by 3 bases, the J end by 6 bases, with 9 bases between. Germline loops: CDR1 KGHSH, CDR2 LQKENI. The CDR3 runs 13 residues. The CDR3 region has the DNA TGTGCCAGCTCACCCCCGGGGCGAAACATTCAGTACTTC. It codes for CASSPPGRNIQYF.

The chain has TRBV24-1 and TRBJ1-2; D is ambiguous. V was shortened by 5 bases and J by 2 bases, with 8 bases between the two germline ends. In germline, CDR1 is KGHDR, CDR2 SFDVKD. The CDR3 totals 13 residues. DNA of the CDR3: TGTGCCACCAGTGCTAAAGAAAACTATGGCTACACCTTC. Its protein product is CATSAKENYGYTF.